The 29 T cell receptor beta chains given below trace back to one sample, sequenced in a study of blood T cell repertoires in COVID-19. Sequencing was performed with immunoSEQ multiplex PCR; in TCRdb, only in-frame clones are kept and a portion is missing. The sample contains 55,000 to 65,000 clones, more than 80% of which appear only once. Sequenced material: peripheral blood. These receptors all stem from a man aged 60 to 75 with COVID-19, enrolled during active disease.

This clone was seen just once. CDR3 coding DNA: TGTGCCAGCGTTGACAGGGGGCGCGTAGGCACCGGGGAGCTGTTTTTT. Protein sequence: CASVDRGRVGTGELFF. The chain links TRBV19 to TRBJ2-2, with 10 bases lining up with TRBD1. Trimming at V came to 9 bases and at J to 4 bases, leaving 11 bases not matched to a gene. The germline V gene encodes CDR1 LNHDA and CDR2 SQIVND (reference sequence). This CDR3 comprises 16 residues.

The chain links TRBV15 to TRBJ1-2, with unresolved D. Germline V CDR1 and CDR2: LNHNV, YYDKDF (reference sequence). The CDR3 is 13 amino acids. The V gene lost 0 bases and the J gene lost 4 bases, with 6 bases spanning the gap. The CDR3 sequence: CATSRDRSYGYTF. The CDR3 region has the DNA TGTGCCACCAGCAGAGACCGGAGCTATGGCTACACCTTC.

This chain uses TRBV6-6 with TRBJ1-3; no definite D call. The germline V gene encodes CDR1 MNHNY and CDR2 SVGAGI (reference sequence). CDR3 length: 13 amino acids. V shed 9 bases and J shed 3 bases, with 12 bases lying between them. CDR3 in DNA: TGTGCCAGTCCGGCCGAGGTTGGAAACACCATATATTTT. The encoded protein is CASPAEVGNTIYF.

Concerning this clone: Other DNA sequences in this specimen translate into the identical CDR3. V is TRBV5-1 and J is TRBJ2-3, with 8 bases that match TRBD1. The CDR3 sequence is 15 residues long. Germline V gene lookup returns CDR1 SGHRS and CDR2 YFSETQ. V was pared by 4 bases and J by 2 bases, with 6 bases of the junction left unmatched. The CDR3 protein is CASSLTGVNTDTQYF. CDR3 nucleotides: TGCGCCAGCAGCCTGACAGGGGTCAACACAGATACGCAGTATTTT.

This clone was picked up a small number of times. This sequence joins TRBV11-2 and TRBJ2-3; 8 nucleotides agree with TRBD1. V was clipped by 0 bases and J by 5 bases; unmatched bases: 10. The germline V gene encodes CDR1 SGHAT and CDR2 FQNNGV. This CDR3 has 17 residues. The CDR3 loop reads CASSLEVGRGRRDTQYF. The CDR3 DNA follows: TGTGCCAGCAGCTTAGAAGTGGGCAGGGGGCGCAGAGATACGCAGTATTTT. Full variable domain (outside the CDR3, taken from reference TRBV11-2 and TRBJ2-3): EAGVAQSPRYKIIEKRQSVAFWCNPISGHATLYWYQQILGQGPKLLIQFQNNGVVDDSQLPKDRFSAERLKGVDSTLKIQPAKLEDSAVYLCASSLEVGRGRRDTQYFGPGTRLTVL.

The table lists this clone with a few counts. The chain couples TRBV29-1 to TRBJ2-2, with D possibly matching TRBD1 (6 bases). This CDR3 has 14 amino acids. Trimming shortened V by 7 bases and J by 3 bases, and 15 bases separated the two germline ends. The germline gives CDR1 SQVTM, CDR2 ANQGSEA. CDR3 sequence (DNA): TGCAGCGGCTCGACAGGCGCGCACACCGGGGAGCTGTTTTTT. Translated, it gives CSGSTGAHTGELFF.

This chain joins TRBV7-8 and TRBJ2-6, with D unresolved. The CDR3 contains 15 residues. Trimming removed 5 bases from V and 0 bases from J, with 8 bases in between. Germline V gene lookup returns CDR1 SGHVS and CDR2 FQNEAQ. The CDR3 sequence: CASSPRASGANVLTF. CDR3 sequence (DNA): TGTGCCAGCAGCCCTCGCGCCTCTGGGGCCAACGTCCTGACTTTC.

J is TRBJ2-5 and V is TRBV7-2; 8 bases fit TRBD2. The CDR3 runs 14 residues. CDR1 and CDR2 (germline): SGHTA, FQGNSA. The V gene end was trimmed by 0 bases and the J gene end by 3 bases; junction bases not matched to a gene: 0. The CDR3 is CASSLASGEETQYF. The CDR3 DNA reads as TGTGCCAGCAGCTTAGCTAGCGGGGAAGAGACCCAGTACTTC.

The genes are TRBV4-2 and TRBJ2-6; possible D gene TRBD2, 5 bases. Trimming cost V 1 base and J 2 bases, with 12 bases left between them. The CDR3 has 17 residues. Germline V gene sequence: CDR1 LGHNA, CDR2 YNFKEQ. Written as DNA, the CDR3 is TGTGCCAGCAGCCAAGTAGGGAGTCTCACTGGGGCCAACGTCCTGACTTTC. As protein: CASSQVGSLTGANVLTF.

The chain employs TRBV6-1 and TRBJ2-7; 8 bases align to TRBD2. With V trimmed by 1 base and J by 1 base, 3 bases remained unmatched. CDR3 length: 15 amino acids. CDR1 is MNHNS and CDR2 is SASEGT in the germline V gene. The CDR3 sequence: CASSEGASGSYEQYF. CDR3 coding DNA: TGTGCCAGCAGTGAAGGGGCTAGCGGGTCCTACGAGCAGTACTTC.

The CDR3 sequence is CASSVGKLVGRDTGELFF. As DNA, the CDR3 is TGTGCCAGCAGCGTAGGGAAACTTGTGGGCAGGGACACCGGGGAGCTGTTTTTT. The gene calls are TRBV9 and TRBJ2-2; a possible D gene is TRBD1 (5 bases). Germline CDR1 reads SGDLS; CDR2 reads YYNGEE. Trimming removed 0 bases at V and 3 bases at J, with 18 bases between. CDR3 length equals 18 residues.

This rearrangement joins TRBV4-3 to TRBJ2-7, with a tentative D call TRBD2 (5 bases). With 0 bases removed from V and 9 bases from J, the gap between germline ends came to 12 bases. The CDR3 has 13 residues. Germline CDR1 LGHNA, CDR2 YSLEER. For the CDR3, the DNA is TGCGCCAGCAGCCAAGAACCGAGCGGCGGGCAGTACTTC. This gives the protein CASSQEPSGGQYF.

This chain joins TRBV5-1 and TRBJ1-1; 7 bases fit TRBD1. V shed 1 base and J 6 bases; nucleotides not matched to a gene: 3. Germline loops: CDR1 SGHRS, CDR2 YFSETQ. The CDR3 is 13 residues long. The CDR3 region has the DNA TGCGCCAGCAGCTTGTCTACAGGGGCTGAAGCTTTCTTT. Its protein product is CASSLSTGAEAFF.

This rearrangement joins TRBV20-1 to TRBJ2-7; the match to TRBD2 covers 8 bases. Germline-derived CDR1 and CDR2 are DFQATT and SNEGSKA (reference sequence). V gave up 3 bases and J gave up 2 bases; unmatched junction bases: 9. CDR3 length equals 15 residues. CDR3: CSASYPGSGTYEQYF. The CDR3 DNA sequence: TGCAGTGCTAGTTATCCGGGTAGCGGGACCTACGAGCAGTACTTC.

This clone has only a few counts. The gene calls are TRBV29-1 and TRBJ2-7; maybe TRBD2 (7 bases). Trimming stripped 5 bases from V and 6 bases from J, with 26 bases between. The length of the CDR3 is 16 residues. Germline assignment: CDR1 SQVTM and CDR2 ANQGSEA. Written as DNA, the CDR3 is TGCAGCGTTTCCGGAGGCTTTGGCGGGGGCCCAAGCGAGCAGTACTTC. Translating gives CSVSGGFGGGPSEQYF.

The chain links TRBV6-1 to TRBJ2-2; D possibly corresponds to TRBD1 (5 bases). Germline loops: CDR1 MNHNS, CDR2 SASEGT. The CDR3 has 15 residues. V lost 2 bases to trimming and J lost 1 base, with 8 bases between them. The CDR3 DNA is TGTGCCAGCAGTGAACAGGGCTTGAACACCGGGGAGCTGTTTTTT. Its translation is CASSEQGLNTGELFF.

V usage is TRBV4-1 and J usage is TRBJ2-1, with TRBD1 matching over 10 bases. The V and J ends lost 3 bases and 3 bases, in that order; junction bases with no gene match: 2. The CDR3 length is 15 residues. Germline-derived CDR1 and CDR2 are MGHRA and YSYEKL. DNA of the CDR3: TGCGCCAGCAGCCACCGGGACAGGGGCTACAATGAGCAGTTCTTC. This sequence encodes CASSHRDRGYNEQFF.

The V and J genes are TRBV7-8 and TRBJ2-7; TRBD2 matches at 9 bases. V dropped 1 base and J dropped 0; count of bases not matched to a gene: 4. This CDR3 is 16 amino acids long. Germline CDR1 SGHVS, CDR2 FQNEAQ. CDR3 amino acids: CASSLEASGTSYEQYF. CDR3 bases: TGTGCCAGCAGCTTAGAGGCTAGCGGGACCTCCTACGAGCAGTACTTC.

The chain has TRBV2 and TRBJ2-1, with 7 bases fitting TRBD1. Germline V gene sequence: CDR1 SNHLY, CDR2 FYNNEI. With V trimmed by 4 bases and J by 8 bases, 2 bases remained unmatched. The CDR3 length is 12 residues. CDR3: CASSGDSDEQFF. CDR3 nucleotide sequence: TGTGCCAGCAGTGGGGACAGCGATGAGCAGTTCTTC.

A single count supports this clone. In DNA form, the CDR3 reads TGCGCCAGCAGCTTGGGCGGAGGGAGGGTTCCCATGAATGAGCAGTTCTTC. Protein sequence: CASSLGGGRVPMNEQFF. The chain links TRBV5-1 to TRBJ2-1, with TRBD2 matching over 7 bases. With V trimmed by 0 bases and J by 7 bases, 13 bases remained unmatched. The CDR3 loop spans 17 amino acids. Germline CDR1 and CDR2: SGHRS and YFSETQ.

The chain uses TRBV11-3 and TRBJ2-2; D perhaps matches TRBD2 (6 bases). Germline assignment: CDR1 SGHNT and CDR2 YENEEA. The CDR3 spans 16 residues. With 4 bases removed from V and 1 base from J, the gap between germline ends came to 13 bases. The CDR3 is CASSSAGSGNTGELFF. The CDR3 DNA is TGTGCCAGCAGCTCCGCCGGGAGTGGGAACACCGGGGAGCTGTTTTTT.

The chain carries TRBV7-2 and TRBJ1-1; possibly TRBD1 for D (6 bases). The CDR3 has 13 residues. From germline, CDR1 is SGHTA and CDR2 FQGNSA. Trimming shortened V by 4 bases and J by 8 bases, and 14 bases separated the two germline ends. CDR3 amino acids: CASSSRGGPEAFF. The CDR3 bases are TGTGCCAGCAGCTCCCGTGGGGGCCCCGAAGCTTTCTTT. Filled out from reference TRBV7-2 and TRBJ1-1, the complete variable domain reads GAGVSQSPSNKVTEKGKDVELRCDPISGHTALYWYRQSLGQGLEFLIYFQGNSAPDKSGLPSDRFSAERTGGSVSTLTIQRTQQEDSAVYLCASSSRGGPEAFFGQGTRLTVV.

This chain joins TRBV3-1 (or the pseudogene TRBV3-2) and TRBJ1-1, with D possibly TRBD1 on 6 matching bases. Germline CDR1 is LGHDT and CDR2 is YNNKEL (reference sequence). The CDR3 contains 15 residues. V lost 2 bases to trimming and J lost 5 bases, with 15 bases between them. This CDR3 is CASSQNRVPETEAFF. DNA of the CDR3: TGTGCCAGCAGCCAAAACAGGGTGCCGGAGACTGAAGCTTTCTTT.

This chain joins TRBV5-1 and TRBJ2-1; 11 bases are a match to TRBD2. The germline V gene encodes CDR1 SGHRS and CDR2 YFSETQ. This CDR3 comprises 15 residues. Trimming removed 4 bases from V and 7 bases from J; junction bases left unmatched: 7. The CDR3 region has the DNA TGCGCCAGCAGCAAGTTAGCGGGAGGGGAAAATGAGCAGTTCTTC. It specifies CASSKLAGGENEQFF.

The chain combines TRBV11-2 with TRBJ2-7; no clear D gene. The V gene lost 5 bases and the J gene lost 1 base, with 6 bases spanning the gap. There are 12 residues in the CDR3. CDR1 is SGHAT, CDR2 FQNNGV, per germline. CDR3 in DNA: TGTGCCAGCAGCGCCGGGTCCTACGAGCAGTACTTC. Its translation is CASSAGSYEQYF. The entire variable domain, with the rest obtained from reference TRBV11-2 and TRBJ2-7, is as follows: EAGVAQSPRYKIIEKRQSVAFWCNPISGHATLYWYQQILGQGPKLLIQFQNNGVVDDSQLPKDRFSAERLKGVDSTLKIQPAKLEDSAVYLCASSAGSYEQYFGPGTRLTVT.

The rearrangement links TRBV19 to TRBJ1-5, with 8 bases matching TRBD1. The CDR3 spans 17 residues. In germline, CDR1 is LNHDA, CDR2 SQIVND (reference sequence). V lost 1 base and J lost 1; bases outside the gene matches: 6. This CDR3 reads CASSIGQGARSNQPQHF. CDR3 sequence (DNA): TGTGCCAGTAGTATAGGGCAGGGGGCGCGGAGCAATCAGCCCCAGCATTTT.

This clone was observed a few times. J is TRBJ1-5 and V is TRBV27; D gene unclear. CDR1 is MNHEY, CDR2 SMNVEV, per germline (reference sequence). The germline V and J ends were trimmed by 3 bases and 0 bases, with 12 bases remaining between them. The CDR3 is 16 amino acids. In nucleotides, the CDR3 is TGTGCCAGCAGTTTGTCCAATACGGGTAGCAATCAGCCCCAGCATTTT. This sequence encodes CASSLSNTGSNQPQHF.

The chain uses TRBV6-5 and TRBJ1-3; a weak D match, TRBD1 (5 bases). Germline-derived CDR1 and CDR2 are MNHEY and SVGAGI. V dropped 6 bases and J dropped 0 bases, with 12 bases sitting between them. The CDR3 is 15 amino acids. The CDR3 coding sequence is TGTGCCAGCAGAGCTAGCGGGGGCTCTGGAAACACCATATATTTT. Translation: CASRASGGSGNTIYF.

The table lists this clone with a count of one. V gene TRBV10-3 combines with J gene TRBJ2-3, with 9 nucleotides matching TRBD2. The V gene end was trimmed by 5 bases and the J gene end by 3 bases; junction bases not matched to a gene: 0. Germline CDR1 and CDR2: ENHRY and SYGVKD. There are 13 residues in the CDR3. The CDR3: CAISLAGTDTQYF. The CDR3 DNA reads as TGTGCCATCAGTCTAGCGGGAACAGATACGCAGTATTTT.